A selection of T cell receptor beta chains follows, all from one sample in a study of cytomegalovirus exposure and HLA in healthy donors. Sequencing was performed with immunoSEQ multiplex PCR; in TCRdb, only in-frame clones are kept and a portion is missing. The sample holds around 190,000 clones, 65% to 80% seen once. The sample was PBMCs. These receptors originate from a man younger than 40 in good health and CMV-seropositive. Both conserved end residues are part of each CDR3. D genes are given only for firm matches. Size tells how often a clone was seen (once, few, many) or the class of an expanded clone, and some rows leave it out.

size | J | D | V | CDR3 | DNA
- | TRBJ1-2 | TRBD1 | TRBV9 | CASSSTPRDSFYGYTF | TGTGCCAGCAGCTCCACTCCCCGGGACAGCTTTTATGGCTACACCTTC
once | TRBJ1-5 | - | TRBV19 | CASSAKQPQHF | TGTGCCAGTAGTGCGAAGCAGCCCCAGCATTTT
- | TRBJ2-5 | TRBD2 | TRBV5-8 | CASSPSGGARETQYF | TGTGCCAGCAGCCCTAGCGGGGGGGCTCGAGAGACCCAGTACTTC
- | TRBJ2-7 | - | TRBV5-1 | CASSSHEPYEQYF | TGCGCCAGCAGCTCTCACGAGCCCTACGAGCAGTACTTC
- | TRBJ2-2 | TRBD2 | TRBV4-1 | CASSLGLAGNTGELFF | TGCGCCAGCAGCCTAGGACTAGCGGGAAACACCGGGGAGCTGTTTTTT
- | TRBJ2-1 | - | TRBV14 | CASSQDQGWAYNEQFF | TGTGCCAGCAGCCAAGATCAGGGTTGGGCCTACAATGAGCAGTTCTTC
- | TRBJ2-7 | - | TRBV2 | CASRPTFYEQYF | TGTGCCAGCAGACCGACTTTCTACGAGCAGTACTTC
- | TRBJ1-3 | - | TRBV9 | CASSGGLGNTIYF | TGTGCCAGCAGCGGGGGGCTAGGAAACACCATATATTTT
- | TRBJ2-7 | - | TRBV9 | CASSGGVSYEQYF | TGTGCCAGCAGCGGCGGGGTCTCCTACGAGCAGTACTTC
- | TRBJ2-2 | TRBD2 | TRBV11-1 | CASSLGTSGRRELFF | TGTGCCAGCAGCTTGGGGACTAGCGGGAGACGGGAGCTGTTTTTT
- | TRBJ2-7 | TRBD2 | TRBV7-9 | CSSSPRRAGDEQYF | TGTTCCAGCAGCCCCAGGAGGGCGGGAGACGAGCAGTACTTC
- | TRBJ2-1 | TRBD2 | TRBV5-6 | CASRGPAGVFEQFF | TGTGCCAGCAGGGGTCCAGCGGGAGTATTTGAGCAGTTCTTC
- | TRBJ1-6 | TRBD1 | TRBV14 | CASSSDRGLLYSPLHF | TGTGCCAGCAGCTCGGACAGGGGCCTACTTTATTCACCCCTCCACTTT
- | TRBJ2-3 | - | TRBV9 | CASSVTGTDTQYF | TGTGCCAGCAGCGTTACAGGGACAGATACGCAGTATTTT
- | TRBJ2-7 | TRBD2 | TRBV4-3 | CASSQDASGATYEQYF | TGCGCCAGCAGCCAAGATGCTAGCGGGGCAACCTACGAGCAGTACTTC
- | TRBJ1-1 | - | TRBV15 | CATSGSRMNTEAFF | TGTGCCACCAGCGGCTCCCGAATGAACACTGAAGCTTTCTTT
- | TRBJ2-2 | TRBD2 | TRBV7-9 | CASSARGTSGAGELFF | TGTGCCAGCAGCGCAAGGGGGACTAGCGGGGCCGGGGAGCTGTTTTTT
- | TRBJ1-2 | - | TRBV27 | CASSFNSQNYGYTF | TGTGCCAGCAGTTTTAACAGTCAAAACTATGGCTACACCTTC
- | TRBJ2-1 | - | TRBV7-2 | CASSSQWAGGEQFF | TGTGCCAGCAGCTCACAGTGGGCCGGAGGGGAGCAGTTCTTC
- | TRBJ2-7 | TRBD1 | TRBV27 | CASSIRQGRSYEQYF | TGTGCCAGCAGTATCAGACAGGGGCGCTCCTACGAGCAGTACTTC
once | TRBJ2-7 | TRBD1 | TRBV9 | CASSGFGTGSYEQYF | TGTGCCAGCAGCGGATTCGGGACAGGATCTTACGAGCAGTACTTC
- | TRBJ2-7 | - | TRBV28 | CASSLRYEQYF | TGTGCCAGCAGTTTGCGCTACGAGCAGTACTTC
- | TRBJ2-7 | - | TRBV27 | CASSFAGTRYEQYF | TGTGCCAGCAGTTTTGCCGGGACACGTTACGAGCAGTACTTC
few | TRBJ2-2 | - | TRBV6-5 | CASSYEGGPGELFF | TGTGCCAGCAGTTACGAGGGCGGGCCCGGGGAGCTGTTTTTT
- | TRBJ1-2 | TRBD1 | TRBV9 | CASNGQGEGGYTF | TGTGCCAGCAACGGACAGGGGGAAGGTGGCTACACCTTC
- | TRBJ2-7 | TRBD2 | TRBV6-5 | CASRYSGGGSYEQYF | TGTGCCAGCAGGTACTCGGGCGGGGGGTCCTACGAGCAGTACTTC
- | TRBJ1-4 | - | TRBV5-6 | CASSLVGNNEKLFF | TGTGCCAGCAGCTTGGTCGGGAATAATGAAAAACTGTTTTTT
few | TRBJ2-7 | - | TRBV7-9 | CASSLEGQVGYEQYF | TGTGCCAGCAGCTTAGAAGGCCAGGTCGGCTACGAGCAGTACTTC
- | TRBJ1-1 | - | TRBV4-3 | CASSQGLSGTEAFF | TGCGCCAGCAGCCAAGGACTAAGTGGCACTGAAGCTTTCTTT
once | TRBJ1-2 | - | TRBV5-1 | CASSPSGTIGTYGYTF | TGCGCCAGCAGCCCGAGCGGGACAATAGGGACCTATGGCTACACCTTC
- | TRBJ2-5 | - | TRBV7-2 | CASSLGQEETQYF | TGTGCCAGCAGCTTAGGGCAAGAAGAGACCCAGTACTTC
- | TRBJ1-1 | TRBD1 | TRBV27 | CASRGWTGAAFF | TGTGCCAGCAGGGGATGGACAGGGGCAGCTTTCTTT
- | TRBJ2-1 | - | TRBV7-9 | CASSLGDEQFF | TGTGCCAGCAGCTTAGGCGATGAGCAGTTCTTC
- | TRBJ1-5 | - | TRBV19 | CASSIGGGPSGPQHF | TGTGCCAGTAGTATTGGGGGGGGTCCCTCCGGGCCCCAGCATTTT
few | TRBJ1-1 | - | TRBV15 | CATSSEVRTEAFF | TGTGCCACCAGCTCCGAGGTTAGAACTGAAGCTTTCTTT
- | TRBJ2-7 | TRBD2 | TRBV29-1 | CSVVGQRDSYEQYF | TGCAGCGTTGTTGGGCAGCGGGACTCCTACGAGCAGTACTTC
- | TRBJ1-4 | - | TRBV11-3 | CATSFIDSSGKLFF | TGTGCCACGTCGTTCATTGACAGTTCTGGAAAACTGTTTTTT
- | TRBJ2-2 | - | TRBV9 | CASSALQGNTGELFF | TGTGCCAGCAGCGCCTTACAGGGGAACACCGGGGAGCTGTTTTTT
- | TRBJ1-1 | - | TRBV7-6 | CASSWRGGNTEAFF | TGTGCCAGCAGCTGGCGGGGGGGGAACACTGAAGCTTTCTTT
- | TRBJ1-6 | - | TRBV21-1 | CASSNAPGQGIGSPLHF | TGTGCCAGCAGCAATGCTCCGGGACAGGGGATAGGTTCACCCCTCCACTTT
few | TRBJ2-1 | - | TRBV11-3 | CASSPVGVGEQFF | TGTGCCAGCAGCCCTGTCGGGGTAGGTGAGCAGTTCTTC
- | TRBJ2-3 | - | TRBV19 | CASSPGLSTDTQYF | TGTGCCAGTAGCCCGGGACTGAGCACAGATACGCAGTATTTT
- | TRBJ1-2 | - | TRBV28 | CASISTGLEGGYTF | TGTGCCAGCATATCGACGGGGTTGGAAGGCGGCTACACCTTC
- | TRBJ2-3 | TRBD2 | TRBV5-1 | CASSEGLAGPTDTQYF | TGCGCCAGCAGCGAGGGACTAGCGGGGCCCACAGATACGCAGTATTTT
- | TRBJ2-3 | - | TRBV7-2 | CASSDGLPDTQYF | TGTGCCAGCAGCGACGGACTCCCAGATACGCAGTATTTT
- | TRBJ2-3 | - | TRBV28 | CASSLLGAISTDTQYF | TGTGCCAGCAGTTTGTTGGGGGCGATCAGCACAGATACGCAGTATTTT
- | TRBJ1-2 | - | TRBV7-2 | CASSLGLASYTF | TGTGCCAGCAGCTTAGGTCTAGCGAGCTACACCTTC
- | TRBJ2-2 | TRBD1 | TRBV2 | CASSGQGNTGELFF | TGTGCCAGCAGTGGACAGGGAAACACCGGGGAGCTGTTTTTT
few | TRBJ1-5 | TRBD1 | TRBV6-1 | CASRRQGSNQPQHF | TGTGCCAGCAGAAGACAGGGGAGCAATCAGCCCCAGCATTTT